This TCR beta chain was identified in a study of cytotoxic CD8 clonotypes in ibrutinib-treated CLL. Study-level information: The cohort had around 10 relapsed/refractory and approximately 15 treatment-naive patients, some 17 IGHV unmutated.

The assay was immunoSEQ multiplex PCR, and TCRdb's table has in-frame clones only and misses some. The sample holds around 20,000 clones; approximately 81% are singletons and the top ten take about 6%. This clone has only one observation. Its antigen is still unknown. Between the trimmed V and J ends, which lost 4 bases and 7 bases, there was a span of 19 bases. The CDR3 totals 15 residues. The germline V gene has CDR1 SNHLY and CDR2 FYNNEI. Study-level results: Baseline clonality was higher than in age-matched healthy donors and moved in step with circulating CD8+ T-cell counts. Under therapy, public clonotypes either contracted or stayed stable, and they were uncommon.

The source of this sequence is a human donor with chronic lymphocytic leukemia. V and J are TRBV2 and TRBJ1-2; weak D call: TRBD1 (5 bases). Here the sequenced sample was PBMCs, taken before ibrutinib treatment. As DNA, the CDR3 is TGTGCCAGCAGTGGGGCCGTAACAGGAGACTCTGGCTACACCTTC. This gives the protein CASSGAVTGDSGYTF.